A selection of T cell receptor beta chains follows, all from one sample in a study of blood T cell repertoires in COVID-19. Repertoires were generated with immunoSEQ multiplex PCR, while TCRdb's copy carries only in-frame clones and drops some. Counted here are 340,000 or so clones, 86% occurring once; the ten biggest clones make up about 4%. Sequences were obtained from PBMCs or T cells enriched from blood (not recorded which). These receptors were collected from a woman aged 40 to 50 with acute COVID-19. CDR3s include the opening cysteine and the closing phenylalanine or tryptophan. D genes are given only for firm matches. Only part of the rows carry a size: once, few, many, or a class if the clone is expanded.

D	V	J	size	CDR3	DNA
NA	TRBV9	TRBJ2-3	NA	CASSVDSYTDTQYF	TGTGCCAGCAGCGTAGACAGTTACACAGATACGCAGTATTTT
TRBD2	TRBV7-2	TRBJ2-5	NA	CASSTSGSQETQYF	TGTGCCAGCAGCACTAGCGGGAGTCAGGAGACCCAGTACTTC
TRBD1	TRBV6-2/TRBV6-3	TRBJ2-5	NA	CASSYGDSRETQYF	TGTGCCAGCAGTTACGGGGACAGCCGAGAGACCCAGTACTTC
NA	TRBV7-2	TRBJ1-1	NA	CASSLVRQANTEAFF	TGTGCCAGCAGCTTAGTGAGACAGGCGAACACTGAAGCTTTCTTT
TRBD2	TRBV20-1	TRBJ2-5	once	CSASKVAGNSQETQYF	TGCAGTGCTAGTAAGGTAGCGGGTAATTCGCAAGAGACCCAGTACTTC
NA	TRBV3-1/TRBV3-2	TRBJ1-6	NA	CASSPGQINSPLHF	TGTGCCAGCAGCCCAGGACAGATTAATTCACCCCTCCACTTT
NA	TRBV27	TRBJ2-4	NA	CASSSLFSGRAKNIQYF	TGTGCCAGCAGTTCTCTTTTCAGCGGGCGAGCCAAAAACATTCAGTACTTC
TRBD1	TRBV7-2	TRBJ1-2	once	CASSQGGTADGYTF	TGTGCCAGCAGCCAAGGCGGGACAGCCGATGGCTACACCTTC
NA	TRBV4-1	TRBJ1-3	NA	CASSHNAGSNPSSGNTIYF	TGCGCCAGCAGCCATAACGCGGGGTCCAACCCATCTTCTGGAAACACCATATATTTT
NA	TRBV2	TRBJ2-1	NA	CASSPGGSEQFF	TGTGCCAGCAGTCCCGGGGGTAGTGAGCAGTTCTTC
TRBD1	TRBV9	TRBJ1-3	once	CASSVGRQGKSGNTIYF	TGTGCCAGCAGCGTAGGACGACAGGGTAAATCTGGAAACACCATATATTTT
TRBD2	TRBV27	TRBJ2-3	NA	CASRPRTSGGTDTQYF	TGTGCCAGCAGACCTCGGACTAGCGGTGGCACAGATACGCAGTATTTT
TRBD1	TRBV2	TRBJ1-2	NA	CASSEAPWTGIGYTF	TGTGCCAGCAGTGAAGCCCCTTGGACAGGGATCGGCTACACCTTC
NA	TRBV12-3/TRBV12-4	TRBJ1-2	NA	CASSLWQGGYTF	TGTGCCAGCAGTTTATGGCAGGGCGGCTACACCTTC
NA	TRBV13	TRBJ2-3	few	CASSLRVSTDTQYF	TGTGCCAGCAGCCTCAGGGTTAGCACAGATACGCAGTATTTT
NA	TRBV9	TRBJ2-5	NA	CASSAQGYAQETQYF	TGTGCCAGCAGCGCACAGGGCTATGCTCAAGAGACCCAGTACTTC
TRBD2	TRBV7-2	TRBJ2-3	NA	CASNSVAGRTDTQYF	TGTGCCTCAAATAGTGTAGCGGGGCGCACAGATACGCAGTATTTT
TRBD2	TRBV7-6	TRBJ2-7	NA	CASSFGLAGLYEQYF	TGTGCCAGCAGCTTTGGACTAGCGGGGTTGTACGAGCAGTACTTC
NA	TRBV6-1	TRBJ1-5	NA	CASSEAQGNQPQHF	TGTGCCAGCAGTGAAGCTCAGGGCAATCAGCCCCAGCATTTT
TRBD2	TRBV7-3	TRBJ2-1	NA	CASSLVGTRNNEQFF	TGTGCCAGCAGCTTAGTCGGGACTAGGAACAATGAGCAGTTCTTC
NA	TRBV6-5	TRBJ1-6	NA	CASTTPGLPSPLHF	TGTGCCAGCACTACCCCGGGACTCCCTTCACCCCTCCACTTT
TRBD2	TRBV10-2	TRBJ2-5	NA	CASSPQKGRGGLRGETQYF	TGCGCCAGCAGTCCCCAAAAAGGTCGGGGGGGCTTAAGGGGAGAGACCCAGTACTTC
TRBD2	TRBV3-1/TRBV3-2	TRBJ2-1	once	CASSLSGGYNEQFF	TGTGCCAGCAGCCTCAGCGGGGGGTACAATGAGCAGTTCTTC
NA	TRBV2	TRBJ2-7	NA	CASREQGKQYF	TGTGCCAGCAGGGAACAGGGAAAGCAGTACTTC
NA	TRBV19	TRBJ1-2	NA	CASSVGRGYTF	TGTGCCAGTAGTGTGGGGAGAGGCTACACCTTC
NA	TRBV18	TRBJ1-1	NA	CASSLGGGYEAFF	TGTGCCAGCTCACTTGGGGGGGGTTATGAAGCTTTCTTT
TRBD1	TRBV18	TRBJ2-1	NA	CASSPPKGQGSNEQFF	TGTGCCAGCTCACCACCTAAGGGACAGGGGAGCAATGAGCAGTTCTTC
TRBD1	TRBV5-1	TRBJ2-1	NA	CASSLGDRTSYNEQFF	TGCGCCAGCAGCTTGGGGGACAGGACCTCCTACAATGAGCAGTTCTTC
NA	TRBV7-2	TRBJ2-2	NA	CASSLVPITGELFF	TGTGCCAGCAGCTTAGTTCCTATCACCGGGGAGCTGTTTTTT
NA	TRBV4-2	TRBJ1-4	NA	CASSQDRGVTNEKLFF	TGTGCCAGCAGCCAAGACAGGGGCGTTACTAATGAAAAACTGTTTTTT
TRBD2	TRBV19	TRBJ2-4	NA	CASSTPRAGRELAKNIQYF	TGTGCCAGTAGTACCCCCCGGGCAGGGAGGGAACTAGCCAAAAACATTCAGTACTTC
NA	TRBV19	TRBJ1-1	NA	CASSTGRWGTEAFF	TGTGCCAGTAGCACAGGGAGATGGGGTACTGAAGCTTTCTTT
NA	TRBV5-4	TRBJ1-1	NA	CASSQLGGTEAFF	TGTGCCAGCAGCCAATTAGGGGGCACTGAAGCTTTCTTT
NA	TRBV4-3	TRBJ2-1	NA	CASSTNTRSTSSYNEQFF	TGCGCCAGCTCGACAAATACCCGTTCGACAAGCTCCTACAATGAGCAGTTCTTC
TRBD1	TRBV6-5	TRBJ1-1	NA	CASSLDRGTEAFF	TGTGCCAGCAGTTTGGACAGGGGCACTGAAGCTTTCTTT
TRBD1	TRBV6-5	TRBJ1-2	NA	CASKEDRYGYTF	TGTGCCAGCAAAGAGGACAGGTATGGCTACACCTTC
TRBD2	TRBV14	TRBJ2-7	many	CASSQVVAGVNPYEQYF	TGTGCCAGCAGCCAAGTTGTAGCGGGAGTGAACCCCTACGAGCAGTACTTC
NA	TRBV4-1	TRBJ1-1	NA	CASSYAANLNTEAFF	TGCGCCAGCAGCTACGCGGCGAATTTGAACACTGAAGCTTTCTTT
TRBD1	TRBV5-1	TRBJ2-3	NA	CASSLAGTAYTDTQYF	TGCGCCAGCAGCTTGGCCGGGACAGCCTACACAGATACGCAGTATTTT
TRBD1	TRBV28	TRBJ2-7	NA	CASSSGTGFGSYEQYF	TGTGCCAGCAGTTCCGGGACAGGGTTTGGATCCTACGAGCAGTACTTC
TRBD2	TRBV11-3	TRBJ2-5	NA	CASSLVAGPQETQYF	TGTGCCAGCAGCTTAGTAGCGGGGCCCCAAGAGACCCAGTACTTC
NA	TRBV18	TRBJ2-5	NA	CASSPGAVEETQYF	TGTGCCAGCTCACCAGGGGCAGTTGAAGAGACCCAGTACTTC
NA	TRBV29-1	TRBJ1-2	NA	CRTQGRLYGYTF	TGCAGAACCCAGGGGCGCCTCTATGGCTACACCTTC
NA	TRBV13	TRBJ1-5	NA	CASSLGRQPQHF	TGTGCCAGCAGCTTGGGGCGTCAGCCCCAGCATTTT
NA	TRBV27	TRBJ2-3	NA	CASLEGSFTDTQYF	TGTGCCAGCTTGGAGGGCTCTTTCACAGATACGCAGTATTTT
NA	TRBV12-3/TRBV12-4	TRBJ2-7	NA	CASSQGLSYEQYF	TGTGCCAGCAGTCAGGGGTTGTCTTACGAGCAGTACTTC
NA	TRBV23-1	TRBJ1-1	NA	CASSHPAGDRNTEAFF	TGCGCCAGCAGTCACCCCGCGGGAGACCGAAACACTGAAGCTTTCTTT
NA	TRBV27	TRBJ2-7	NA	CASSDRQASYEQYF	TGTGCCAGCAGTGACCGACAGGCGTCCTACGAGCAGTACTTC
TRBD2	TRBV3-1/TRBV3-2	TRBJ2-3	NA	CASSPRFSGSRADTQYF	TGTGCCAGCAGCCCCCGTTTTAGCGGGAGTAGAGCAGATACGCAGTATTTT
NA	TRBV28	TRBJ1-1	NA	CASSIVTRHLIRAIAEAFF	TGTGCCAGCTCTATAGTGACCCGACATCTTATCCGTGCTATCGCTGAAGCTTTCTTT
TRBD1	TRBV7-2	TRBJ1-6	NA	CASSPAWQGVGSYNSPLHF	TGTGCCAGCAGCCCTGCCTGGCAGGGGGTAGGATCCTATAATTCACCCCTCCACTTT
NA	TRBV4-3	TRBJ1-2	NA	CASSQSGADPNYGYTF	TGCGCCAGCAGCCAATCTGGGGCGGATCCCAACTATGGCTACACCTTC
NA	TRBV12-3/TRBV12-4	TRBJ1-2	NA	CASSRLDYGYTF	TGTGCCAGCAGTCGACTGGATTATGGCTACACCTTC
TRBD1	TRBV7-9	TRBJ1-1	NA	CASSRRDRVNTEAFF	TGTGCCAGCAGCCGCAGGGACAGGGTGAACACTGAAGCTTTCTTT
TRBD1	TRBV11-3	TRBJ1-1	NA	CASSLNRGDTEAFF	TGTGCCAGCAGCTTAAACAGGGGGGATACTGAAGCTTTCTTT
NA	TRBV12-3/TRBV12-4	TRBJ2-3	NA	CASSLLVRDTQYF	TGTGCCAGCAGTTTACTAGTTAGAGATACGCAGTATTTT
NA	TRBV19	TRBJ1-2	once	CASGHWYGYTF	TGTGCCAGTGGACACTGGTATGGCTACACCTTC
TRBD1	TRBV7-9	TRBJ1-1	NA	CASSFRDRTTGGAFF	TGTGCCAGCAGCTTTCGGGACAGAACTACCGGAGGGGCTTTCTTT
TRBD2	TRBV19	TRBJ2-1	NA	CASSMGLAGLTTYNEQFF	TGTGCCAGTAGTATGGGACTAGCGGGATTAACAACCTACAATGAGCAGTTCTTC
TRBD1	TRBV5-8	TRBJ1-5	NA	CASSWWTGGDQPQHF	TGTGCCAGCAGCTGGTGGACAGGGGGCGATCAGCCCCAGCATTTT